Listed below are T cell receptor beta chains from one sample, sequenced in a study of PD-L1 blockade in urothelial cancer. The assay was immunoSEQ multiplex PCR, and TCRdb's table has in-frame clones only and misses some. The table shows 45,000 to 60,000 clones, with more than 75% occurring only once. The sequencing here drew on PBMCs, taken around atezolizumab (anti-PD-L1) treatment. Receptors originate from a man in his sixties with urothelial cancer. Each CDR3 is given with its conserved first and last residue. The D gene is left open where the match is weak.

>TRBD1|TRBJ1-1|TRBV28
CASPDRSGSGRIGAEAFF
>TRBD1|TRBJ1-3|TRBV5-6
CASSGDRGRGNTIYF
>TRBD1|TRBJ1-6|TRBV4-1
CASSRGQGAHNSPLHF
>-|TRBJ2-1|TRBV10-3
CAISTPTYNEQFF
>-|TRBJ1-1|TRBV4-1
CASSQERGLGTEAFF
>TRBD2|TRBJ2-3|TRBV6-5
CASRSAGGNADTQYF
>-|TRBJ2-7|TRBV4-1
CASSYSSTYEQYF
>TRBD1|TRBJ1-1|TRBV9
CASSVQGAVTEAFF
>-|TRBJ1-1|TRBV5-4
CASSLAGGRSTEAFF
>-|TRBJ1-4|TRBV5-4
CASSQDGGFEEKLFF
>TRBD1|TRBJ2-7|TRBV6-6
CASSYLGTGLYEQYF
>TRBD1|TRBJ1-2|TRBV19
CASSIVQGAILGYTF
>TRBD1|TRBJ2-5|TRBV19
CASTGTANKETQYF
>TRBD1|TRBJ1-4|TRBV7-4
CASSSNTGGGWEKLFF
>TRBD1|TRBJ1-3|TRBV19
CASSPDRARWKQSGNTIYF
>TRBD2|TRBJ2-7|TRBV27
CASSLYPSGGAGEQYF
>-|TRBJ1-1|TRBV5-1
CASSLDPGVNTEAFF
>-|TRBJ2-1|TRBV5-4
CASHQGSSYNEQFF
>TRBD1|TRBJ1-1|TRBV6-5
CASTRGQAHTEAFF
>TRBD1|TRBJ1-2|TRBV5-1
CASSRDRGRSDYGYTF
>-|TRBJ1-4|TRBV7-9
CASSLRTGEKLFF
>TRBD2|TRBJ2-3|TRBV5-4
CASSSPGLAGPPSTDTQYF